The table lists the clone carrying this T cell receptor beta chain with a count of one. Its antigen is not identified. The data were taken from a study of T cell repertoires in cytomegalovirus infection. Study-wide context: CMV epitopes, recently identified HLA-C-restricted and well-studied HLA-B-restricted, were used. Based on public TCR beta signatures, there were indications of CMV infection and of a matching HLA type.

The V end was cut by 2 bases, the J end by 7 bases, with 11 bases between. Germline V gene lookup returns CDR1 MNHNY and CDR2 SVGAGI (reference sequence). This CDR3 is built from 14 residues. TCRdb re-called the reads with MiXCR, one entry per CDR3 protein. Of approximately 110,000 distinct CDR3 sequences listed, around 31% are singletons. The study, taken as a whole, reports: Ex vivo, HLA-C-restricted CMV-specific TCR beta clonotypes prevailed over the rest of the response.

This receptor was obtained from a human donor in good health (CMV status not recorded). Some clones in this sample may be carry-over from other donors' samples. The sequencing here drew on CD8+ T cells from cultured PBMCs, taken from culture after CMV antigen stimulation. The chain links TRBV6-6 to TRBJ1-4, with D hard to call. The CDR3 loop reads CASSYTPEGEKLFF. The CDR3 nucleotides are TGTGCCAGCAGTTACACGCCTGAAGGTGAAAAACTGTTTTTT.